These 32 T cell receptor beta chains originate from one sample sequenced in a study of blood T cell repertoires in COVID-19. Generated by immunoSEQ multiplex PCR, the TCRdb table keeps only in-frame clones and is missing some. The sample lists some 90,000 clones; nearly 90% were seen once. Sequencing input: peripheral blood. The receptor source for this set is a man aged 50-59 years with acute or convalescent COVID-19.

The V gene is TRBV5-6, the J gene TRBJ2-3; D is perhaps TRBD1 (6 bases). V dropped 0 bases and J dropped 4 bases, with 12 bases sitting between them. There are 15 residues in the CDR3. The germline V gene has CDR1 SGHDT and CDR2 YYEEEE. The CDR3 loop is CASSLVSQGSDTQYF. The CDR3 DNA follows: TGTGCCAGCAGCTTGGTCTCGCAGGGGTCAGATACGCAGTATTTT.

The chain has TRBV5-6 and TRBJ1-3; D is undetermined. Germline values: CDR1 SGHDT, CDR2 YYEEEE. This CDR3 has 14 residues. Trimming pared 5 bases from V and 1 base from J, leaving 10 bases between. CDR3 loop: CASRPIHSGNTIYF. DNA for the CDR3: TGTGCCAGCAGGCCTATCCATTCTGGAAACACCATATATTTT.

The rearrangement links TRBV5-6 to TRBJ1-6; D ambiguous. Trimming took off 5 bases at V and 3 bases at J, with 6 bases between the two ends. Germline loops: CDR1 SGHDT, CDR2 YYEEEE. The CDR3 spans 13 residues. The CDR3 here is CASRSDYNSPLHF. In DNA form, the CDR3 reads TGTGCCAGCAGGTCAGACTATAATTCACCCCTCCACTTT.

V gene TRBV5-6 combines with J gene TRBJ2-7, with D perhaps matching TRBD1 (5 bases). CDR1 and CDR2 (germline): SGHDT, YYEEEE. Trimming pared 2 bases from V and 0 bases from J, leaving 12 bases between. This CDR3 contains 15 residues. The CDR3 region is CASSLHRIHSYEQYV. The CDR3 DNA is TGTGCCAGCAGCTTACACAGGATCCACTCCTACGAGCAGTACGTC.

DNA of the CDR3: TGTGCCAGCAGCTCTTCGAACAGGGAGACTGAAAAACTGTTTTTT. This encodes CASSSSNRETEKLFF. The chain combines TRBV5-4 with TRBJ1-4; a weak D match, TRBD1 (6 bases). The CDR3 sequence is 15 residues long. V lost 3 bases and J 7 bases, leaving 16 bases between the germline ends. Germline CDR1 reads SGHNT; CDR2 reads YYREEE (reference sequence).

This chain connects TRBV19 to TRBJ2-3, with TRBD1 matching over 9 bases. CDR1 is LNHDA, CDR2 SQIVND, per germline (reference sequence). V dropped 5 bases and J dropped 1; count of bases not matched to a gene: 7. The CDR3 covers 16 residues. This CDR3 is CASSDNRGRRTDTQYF. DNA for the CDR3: TGTGCCAGTAGTGACAACAGGGGGCGGCGCACAGATACGCAGTATTTT.

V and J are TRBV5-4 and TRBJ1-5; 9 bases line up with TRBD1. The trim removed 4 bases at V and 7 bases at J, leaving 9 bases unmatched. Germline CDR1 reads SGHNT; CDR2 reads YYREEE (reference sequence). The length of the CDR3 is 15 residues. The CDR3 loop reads CASSRDQGQGQPQHF. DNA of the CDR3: TGTGCCAGCAGCCGCGACCAGGGACAGGGCCAGCCCCAGCATTTT.

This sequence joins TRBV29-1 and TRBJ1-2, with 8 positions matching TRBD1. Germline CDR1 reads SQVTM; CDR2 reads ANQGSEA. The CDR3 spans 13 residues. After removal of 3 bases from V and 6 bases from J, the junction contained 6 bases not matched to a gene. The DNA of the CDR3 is TGCAGCGTTGATACCCAGGGGGCGAATGGCTACACCTTC. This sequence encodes CSVDTQGANGYTF.

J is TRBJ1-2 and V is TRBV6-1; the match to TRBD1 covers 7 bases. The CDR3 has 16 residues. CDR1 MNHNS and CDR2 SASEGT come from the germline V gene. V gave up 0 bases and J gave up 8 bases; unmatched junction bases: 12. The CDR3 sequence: CASSEARKGAKWGYTF. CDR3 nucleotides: TGTGCCAGCAGTGAAGCGCGTAAGGGGGCGAAGTGGGGCTACACCTTC.

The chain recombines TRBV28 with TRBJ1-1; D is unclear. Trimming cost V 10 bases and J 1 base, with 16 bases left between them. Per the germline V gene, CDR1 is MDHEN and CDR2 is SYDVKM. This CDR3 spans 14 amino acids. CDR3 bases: TGTGCCACCGGTCGAATACGTACGAACACTGAAGCTTTCTTT. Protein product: CATGRIRTNTEAFF.

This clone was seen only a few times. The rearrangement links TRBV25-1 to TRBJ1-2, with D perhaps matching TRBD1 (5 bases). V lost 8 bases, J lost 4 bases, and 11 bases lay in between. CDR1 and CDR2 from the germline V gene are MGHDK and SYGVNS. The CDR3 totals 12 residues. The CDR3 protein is CASRGGSYGYTF. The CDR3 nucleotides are TGTGCCAGCCGGGGGGGATCCTATGGCTACACCTTC.

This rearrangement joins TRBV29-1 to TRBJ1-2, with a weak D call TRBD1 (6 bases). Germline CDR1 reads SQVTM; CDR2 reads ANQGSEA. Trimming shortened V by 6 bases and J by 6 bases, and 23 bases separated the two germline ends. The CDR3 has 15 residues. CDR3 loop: CSVGEPNDWGHGYTF. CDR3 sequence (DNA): TGCAGCGTCGGAGAACCAAATGACTGGGGGCATGGCTACACCTTC.

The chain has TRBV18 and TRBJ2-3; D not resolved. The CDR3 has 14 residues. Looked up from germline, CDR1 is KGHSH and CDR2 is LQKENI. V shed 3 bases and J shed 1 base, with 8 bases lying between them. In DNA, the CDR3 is TGTGCCAGCTCACCCTTGTCAGGCACAGATACGCAGTATTTT. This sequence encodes CASSPLSGTDTQYF. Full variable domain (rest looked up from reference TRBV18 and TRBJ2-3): NAGVMQNPRHLVRRRGQEARLRCSPMKGHSHVYWYRQLPEEGLKFMVYLQKENIIDESGMPKERFSAEFPKEGPSILRIQQVVRGDSAAYFCASSPLSGTDTQYFGPGTRLTVL.

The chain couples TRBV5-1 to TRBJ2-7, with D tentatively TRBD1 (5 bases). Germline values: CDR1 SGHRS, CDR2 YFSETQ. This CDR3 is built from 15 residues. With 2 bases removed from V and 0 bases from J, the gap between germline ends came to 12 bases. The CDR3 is CASSFDSFSSYEQYF. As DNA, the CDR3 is TGCGCCAGCAGCTTTGACAGCTTTAGCTCCTACGAGCAGTACTTC.

This chain's CDR3 is CASSEPGQGATEAFF. As DNA, the CDR3 is TGTGCCAGCAGTGAACCGGGACAGGGGGCCACTGAAGCTTTCTTT. The chain uses TRBV25-1 and TRBJ1-1; 12 bases agree with TRBD1. Germline V gene lookup returns CDR1 MGHDK and CDR2 SYGVNS. There are 15 residues in the CDR3. The V gene end was trimmed by 2 bases and the J gene end by 4 bases; junction bases not matched to a gene: 2.

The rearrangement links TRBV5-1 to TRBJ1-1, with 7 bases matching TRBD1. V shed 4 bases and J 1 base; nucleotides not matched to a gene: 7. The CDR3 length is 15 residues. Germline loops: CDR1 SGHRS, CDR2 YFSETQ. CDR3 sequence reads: CASSTQGTKNTEAFF. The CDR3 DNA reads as TGCGCCAGCAGCACACAGGGGACAAAGAACACTGAAGCTTTCTTT.

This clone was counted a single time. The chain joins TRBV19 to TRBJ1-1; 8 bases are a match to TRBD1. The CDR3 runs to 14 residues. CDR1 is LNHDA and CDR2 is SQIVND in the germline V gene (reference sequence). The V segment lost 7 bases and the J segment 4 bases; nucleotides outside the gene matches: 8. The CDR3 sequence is CASTPRTGSTEAFF. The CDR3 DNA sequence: TGTGCCAGTACCCCTCGGACAGGGAGCACTGAAGCTTTCTTT.

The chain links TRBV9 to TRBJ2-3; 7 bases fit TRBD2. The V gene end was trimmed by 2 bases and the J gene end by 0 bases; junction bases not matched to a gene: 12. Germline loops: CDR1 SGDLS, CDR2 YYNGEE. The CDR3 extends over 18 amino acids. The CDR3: CASSVPGGGGVSTDTQYF. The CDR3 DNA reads TGTGCCAGCAGCGTGCCCGGCGGTGGGGGGGTAAGCACAGATACGCAGTATTTT.

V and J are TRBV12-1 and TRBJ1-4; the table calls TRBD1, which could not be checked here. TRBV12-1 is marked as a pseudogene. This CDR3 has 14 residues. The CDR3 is CASRFTGGWEKLFF. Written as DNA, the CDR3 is TGTGCCAGCAGGTTCACAGGGGGCTGGGAAAAACTGTTTTTT.

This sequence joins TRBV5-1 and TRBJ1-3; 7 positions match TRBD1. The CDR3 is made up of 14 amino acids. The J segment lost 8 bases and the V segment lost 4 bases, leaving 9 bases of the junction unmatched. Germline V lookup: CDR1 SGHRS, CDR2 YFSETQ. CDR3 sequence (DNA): TGCGCCAGCAGCCCCTGGACAGGTCGGGACACCATATATTTT. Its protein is CASSPWTGRDTIYF. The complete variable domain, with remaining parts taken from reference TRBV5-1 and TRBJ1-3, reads KAGVTQTPRYLIKTRGQQVTLSCSPISGHRSVSWYQQTPGQGLQFLFEYFSETQRNKGNFPGRFSGRQFSNSRSEMNVSTLELGDSALYLCASSPWTGRDTIYFGEGSWLTVV.

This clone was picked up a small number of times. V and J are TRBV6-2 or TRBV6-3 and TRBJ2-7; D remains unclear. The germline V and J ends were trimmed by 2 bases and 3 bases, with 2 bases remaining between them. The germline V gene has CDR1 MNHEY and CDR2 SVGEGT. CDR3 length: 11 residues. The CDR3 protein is CASSYLYEQYF. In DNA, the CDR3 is TGTGCCAGCAGTTACCTCTACGAGCAGTACTTC.

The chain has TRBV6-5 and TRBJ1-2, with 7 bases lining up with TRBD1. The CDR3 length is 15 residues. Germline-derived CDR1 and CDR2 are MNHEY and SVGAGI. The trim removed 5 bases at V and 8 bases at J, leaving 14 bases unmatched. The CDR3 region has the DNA TGTGCCAGCAGTAGTCACAGGGGAGGTGTTCAGGGCTACACCTTC. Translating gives CASSSHRGGVQGYTF.

Here the CDR3 reads CASSFGRVSTYGYTF. CDR3 DNA sequence: TGTGCCAGCAGCTTTGGCAGGGTTTCGACCTATGGCTACACCTTC. J is TRBJ1-2 and V is TRBV7-2, with D perhaps TRBD1 (5 bases). Germline CDR1 and CDR2: SGHTA and FQGNSA. Trimming cost V 3 bases and J 4 bases, with 15 bases left between them. The CDR3 consists of 15 residues.

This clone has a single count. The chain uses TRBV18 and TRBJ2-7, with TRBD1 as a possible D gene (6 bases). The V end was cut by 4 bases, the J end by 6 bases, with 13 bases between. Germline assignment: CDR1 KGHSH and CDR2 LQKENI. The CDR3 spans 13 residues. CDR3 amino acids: CASSLATGGEQYV. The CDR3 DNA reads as TGTGCCAGCTCACTTGCGACAGGCGGCGAGCAGTACGTC.

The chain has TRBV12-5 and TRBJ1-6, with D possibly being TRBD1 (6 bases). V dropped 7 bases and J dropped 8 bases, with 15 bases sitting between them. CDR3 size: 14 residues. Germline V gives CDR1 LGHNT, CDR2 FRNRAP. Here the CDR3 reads CASATTGPHSPLHF. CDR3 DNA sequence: TGTGCTAGTGCCACGACAGGACCCCATTCACCCCTCCACTTT. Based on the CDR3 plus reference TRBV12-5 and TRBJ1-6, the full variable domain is DARVTQTPRHKVTEMGQEVTMRCQPILGHNTVFWYRQTMMQGLELLAYFRNRAPLDDSGMPKDRFSAEMPDATLATLKIQPSEPRDSAVYFCASATTGPHSPLHFGNGTRLTVT.

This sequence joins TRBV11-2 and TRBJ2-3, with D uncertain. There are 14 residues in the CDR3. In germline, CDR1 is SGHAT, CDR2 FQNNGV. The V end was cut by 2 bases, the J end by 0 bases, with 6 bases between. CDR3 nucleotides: TGTGCCAGCAGCTTATTAACTAGCACAGATACGCAGTATTTT. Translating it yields CASSLLTSTDTQYF.

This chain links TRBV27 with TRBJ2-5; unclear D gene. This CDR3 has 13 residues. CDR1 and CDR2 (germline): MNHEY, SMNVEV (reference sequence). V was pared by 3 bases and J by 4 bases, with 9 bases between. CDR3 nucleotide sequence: TGTGCCAGCAGTTTTTACGTCGGAGAGACCCAGTACTTC. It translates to CASSFYVGETQYF.

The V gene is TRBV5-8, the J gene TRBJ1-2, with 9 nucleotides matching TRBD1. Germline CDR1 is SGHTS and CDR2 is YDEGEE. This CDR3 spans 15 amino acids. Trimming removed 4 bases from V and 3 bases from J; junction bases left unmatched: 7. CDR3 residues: CASSRGDRADYGYTF. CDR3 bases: TGTGCCAGCAGCAGGGGGGACAGGGCGGACTATGGCTACACCTTC.

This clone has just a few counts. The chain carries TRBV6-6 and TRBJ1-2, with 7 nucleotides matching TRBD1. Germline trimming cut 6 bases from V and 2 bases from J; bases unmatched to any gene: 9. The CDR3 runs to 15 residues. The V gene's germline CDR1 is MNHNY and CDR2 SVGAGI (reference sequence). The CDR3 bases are TGTGCCAGCAGCCTCCCGGGACAGACAAACTATGGCTACACCTTC. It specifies CASSLPGQTNYGYTF.

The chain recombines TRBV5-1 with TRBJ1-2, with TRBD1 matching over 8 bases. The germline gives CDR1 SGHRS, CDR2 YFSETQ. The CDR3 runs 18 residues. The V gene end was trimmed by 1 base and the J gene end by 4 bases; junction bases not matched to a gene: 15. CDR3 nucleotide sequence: TGCGCCAGCAGCTTGTCGGGGACAGGAAGCCCACAAAGCTATGGCTACACCTTC. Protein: CASSLSGTGSPQSYGYTF.

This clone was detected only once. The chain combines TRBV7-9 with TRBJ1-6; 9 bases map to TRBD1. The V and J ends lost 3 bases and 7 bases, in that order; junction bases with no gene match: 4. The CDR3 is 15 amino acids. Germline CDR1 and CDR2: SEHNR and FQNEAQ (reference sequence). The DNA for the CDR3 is TGTGCCAGCAGCTTTTCAGGACAGGGGAATTCACCCCTCCACTTT. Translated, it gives CASSFSGQGNSPLHF. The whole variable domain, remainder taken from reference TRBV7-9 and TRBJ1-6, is DTGVSQNPRHKITKRGQNVTFRCDPISEHNRLYWYRQTLGQGPEFLTYFQNEAQLEKSRLLSDRFSAERPKGSFSTLEIQRTEQGDSAMYLCASSFSGQGNSPLHFGNGTRLTVT.

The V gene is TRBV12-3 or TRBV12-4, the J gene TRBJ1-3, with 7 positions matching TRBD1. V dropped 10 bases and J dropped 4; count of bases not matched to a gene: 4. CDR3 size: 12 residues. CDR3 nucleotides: TGTGCCAACCAGGGGGACGGAAACACCATATATTTT. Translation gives CANQGDGNTIYF.